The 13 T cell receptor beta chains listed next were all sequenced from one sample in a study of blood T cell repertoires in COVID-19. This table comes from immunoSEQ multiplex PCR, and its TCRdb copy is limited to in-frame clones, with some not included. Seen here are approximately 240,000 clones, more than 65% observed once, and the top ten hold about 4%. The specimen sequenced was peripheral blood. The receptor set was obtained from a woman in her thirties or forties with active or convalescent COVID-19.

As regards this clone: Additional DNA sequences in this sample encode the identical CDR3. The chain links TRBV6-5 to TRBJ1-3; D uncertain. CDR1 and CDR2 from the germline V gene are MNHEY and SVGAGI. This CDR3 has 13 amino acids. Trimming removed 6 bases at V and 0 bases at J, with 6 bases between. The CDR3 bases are TGTGCCAGCAGACTCCGCTCTGGAAACACCATATATTTT. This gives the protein CASRLRSGNTIYF.

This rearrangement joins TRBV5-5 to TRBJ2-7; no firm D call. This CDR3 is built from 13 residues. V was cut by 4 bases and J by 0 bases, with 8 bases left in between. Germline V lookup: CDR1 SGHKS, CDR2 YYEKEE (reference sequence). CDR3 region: CASSPIRSYEQYF. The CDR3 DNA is TGTGCCAGCAGCCCTATTCGCTCCTACGAGCAGTACTTC.

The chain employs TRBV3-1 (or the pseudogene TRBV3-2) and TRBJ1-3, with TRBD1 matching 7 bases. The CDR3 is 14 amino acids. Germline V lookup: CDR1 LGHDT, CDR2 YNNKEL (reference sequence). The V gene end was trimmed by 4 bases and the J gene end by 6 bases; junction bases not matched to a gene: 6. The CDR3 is CASSLQGPANTIYF. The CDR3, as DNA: TGTGCCAGCAGCCTACAGGGGCCTGCAAACACCATATATTTT.

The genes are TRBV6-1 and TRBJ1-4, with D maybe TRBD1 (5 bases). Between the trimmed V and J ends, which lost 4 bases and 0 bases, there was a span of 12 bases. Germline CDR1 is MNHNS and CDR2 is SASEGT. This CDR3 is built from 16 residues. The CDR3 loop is CASSGAGPATNEKLFF. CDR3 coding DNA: TGTGCCAGCAGTGGCGCGGGACCAGCAACTAATGAAAAACTGTTTTTT.

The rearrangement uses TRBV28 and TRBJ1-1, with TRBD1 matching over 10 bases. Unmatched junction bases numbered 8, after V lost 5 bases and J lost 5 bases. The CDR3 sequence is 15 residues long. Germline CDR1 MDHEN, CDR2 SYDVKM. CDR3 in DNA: TGTGCCAGCAGTAGGAGACAGGGGGCGAGGACTGAAGCTTTCTTT. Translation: CASSRRQGARTEAFF.

CDR3 DNA sequence: TGTGCCAGCAGCACGGAGCTCCATCAGCCCCAGCATTTT. As protein: CASSTELHQPQHF. This chain joins TRBV6-5 and TRBJ1-5, with D unclear. This CDR3 has 13 amino acids. CDR1 is MNHEY and CDR2 is SVGAGI in the germline V gene. V dropped 6 bases and J dropped 5 bases, with 11 bases sitting between them.

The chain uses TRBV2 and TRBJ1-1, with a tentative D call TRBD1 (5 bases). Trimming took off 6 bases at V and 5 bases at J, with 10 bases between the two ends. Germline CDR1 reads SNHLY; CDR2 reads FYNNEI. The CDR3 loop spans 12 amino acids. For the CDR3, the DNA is TGTGCCAGCAGGGGGGAGGCGACTGAAGCTTTCTTT. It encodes CASRGEATEAFF.

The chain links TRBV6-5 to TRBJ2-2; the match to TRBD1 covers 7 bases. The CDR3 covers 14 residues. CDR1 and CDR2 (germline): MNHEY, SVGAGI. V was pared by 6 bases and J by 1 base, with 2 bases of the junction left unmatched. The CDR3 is CASRRQGNTGELFF. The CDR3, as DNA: TGTGCCAGCAGACGACAGGGGAACACCGGGGAGCTGTTTTTT.

CDR3 bases: TGCGCCAGCAGCCCCAGCGCGAACACCGGGGAGCTGTTTTTT. Translated: CASSPSANTGELFF. The chain links TRBV5-1 to TRBJ2-2; D is undetermined. The CDR3 has 14 residues. Trimming took off 4 bases at V and 0 bases at J, with 7 bases between the two ends. Germline V lookup: CDR1 SGHRS, CDR2 YFSETQ.

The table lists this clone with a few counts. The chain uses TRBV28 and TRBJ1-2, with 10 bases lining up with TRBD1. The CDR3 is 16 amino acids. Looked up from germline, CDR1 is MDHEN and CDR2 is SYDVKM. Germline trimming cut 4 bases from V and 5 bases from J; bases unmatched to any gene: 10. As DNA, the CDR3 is TGTGCCAGCAGTTCATATGGTCCGGGACAGGGGTATGGCTACACCTTC. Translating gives CASSSYGPGQGYGYTF.

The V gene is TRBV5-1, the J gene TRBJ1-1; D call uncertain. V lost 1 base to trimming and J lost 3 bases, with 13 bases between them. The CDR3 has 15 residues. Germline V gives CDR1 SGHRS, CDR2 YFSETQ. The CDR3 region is CASSLRGHVDTEAFF. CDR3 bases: TGCGCCAGCAGCTTGCGTGGCCACGTCGACACTGAAGCTTTCTTT.

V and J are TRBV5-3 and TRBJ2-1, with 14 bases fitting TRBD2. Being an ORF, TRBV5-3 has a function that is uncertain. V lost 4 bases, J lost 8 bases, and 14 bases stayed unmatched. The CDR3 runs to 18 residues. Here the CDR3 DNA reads TGTGCCAGAAGCATGCGTCGACTAGCGGGGGGGCGTAAAGATGAGCAGTTCTTC. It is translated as CARSMRRLAGGRKDEQFF.

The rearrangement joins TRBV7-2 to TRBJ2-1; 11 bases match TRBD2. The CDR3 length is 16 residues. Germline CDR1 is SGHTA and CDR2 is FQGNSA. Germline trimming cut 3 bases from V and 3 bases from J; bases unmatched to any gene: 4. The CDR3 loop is CASSFASGGSYNEQFF. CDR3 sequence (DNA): TGTGCCAGCAGCTTCGCTAGCGGGGGGAGCTACAATGAGCAGTTCTTC.